This record concerns one T cell receptor (beta chain) sequence. Its antigen is still unknown. This record belongs to a study of cytomegalovirus exposure and HLA in healthy donors. Whole-study results and caveats: In a later analysis, HLA-C alleles had the fewest associated TCRs, DRB1 alleles the most. In a later analysis, V- and J-gene trimming of beta chains associated with a DCLRE1C missense variant, replicated independently. Common viral pathogens (according to a later analysis) appeared linked to several of the most significant clusters.

Primers for the PCR totalled 60 Vbeta and 13 Jbeta. Using immunoSEQ multiplex PCR, the repertoire was profiled, and TCRdb retains in-frame clones only, with some absent. Seen here are 100,000 to 130,000 clones, 82% observed once, and the top ten hold roughly 2.6%. This receptor was taken from a man aged 25 to 40 in good health and CMV-seropositive. Input material: PBMCs.

The CDR3 bases are TGTGCCAGCAGTCCTCGGGGCTCCTACGAGCAGTACTTC. This codes for CASSPRGSYEQYF. The chain combines TRBV6-6 with TRBJ2-7; tentative D call: TRBD2 (5 bases). The length of the CDR3 is 13 residues. Germline assignment: CDR1 MNHNY and CDR2 SVGAGI (reference sequence). The V end lost 5 bases, the J end lost 0 bases, and 8 bases lay between the germline ends.